These 16 T cell receptor beta chains share one sample of origin, sequenced in a study of cytomegalovirus exposure and HLA in healthy donors (dated by TCRdb to 2017 to 2019). To prepare the library, the immunoSEQ multiplex PCR assay was applied. For the multiplex PCR, a mixture combining 60 forward primers for TCR Vbeta segments and 13 reverse primers for TCR Jbeta segments was used. Here the immuneACCESS table is served through TCRdb, limited to in-frame sequences with V and J called. Missing clones are a known gap in these copies; in checked studies unresolved V genes cover under half, and the rest lacks a known reason. The sample data list approximately 160,000 clones, and more than 65% of these were observed just once. 2.8% of the sample lies in the top ten. The source material was PBMCs. The receptors here all came from a woman between 40 and 50 years old in good health and CMV-seropositive.

The chain employs TRBV5-6 and TRBJ2-7; 7 bases align to TRBD1. The germline V gene encodes CDR1 SGHDT and CDR2 YYEEEE. Unmatched junction bases numbered 12, after V lost 4 bases and J lost 5 bases. CDR3 size: 15 residues. Written as DNA, the CDR3 is TGTGCCAGCAGCCTTATGACAGGGTTTGGCGACGAGCAGTACTTC. It codes for CASSLMTGFGDEQYF.

This chain connects TRBV11-2 to TRBJ1-3; no definite D call. The germline V and J ends were trimmed by 1 base and 0 bases, with 4 bases remaining between them. From germline, CDR1 is SGHAT and CDR2 FQNNGV. The length of the CDR3 is 14 residues. DNA of the CDR3: TGTGCCAGCAGCTTAGCAGGCTCTGGAAACACCATATATTTT. This encodes CASSLAGSGNTIYF. Full variable domain (outside the CDR3, taken from reference TRBV11-2 and TRBJ1-3): EAGVAQSPRYKIIEKRQSVAFWCNPISGHATLYWYQQILGQGPKLLIQFQNNGVVDDSQLPKDRFSAERLKGVDSTLKIQPAKLEDSAVYLCASSLAGSGNTIYFGEGSWLTVV.

This clone was detected only once. The chain couples TRBV5-1 to TRBJ2-3; D is perhaps TRBD1 (6 bases). Trimming took off 0 bases at V and 1 base at J, with 6 bases between the two ends. From germline, CDR1 is SGHRS and CDR2 YFSETQ. CDR3 length: 14 residues. CDR3 in DNA: TGCGCCAGCAGCTTGGGGACAGGCACAGATACGCAGTATTTT. Its translation: CASSLGTGTDTQYF.

For this clone: A junction end diverges from the germline sequence, so it may reflect a read error. This chain joins TRBV7-7 and TRBJ2-3; the match to TRBD2 covers 13 bases. The CDR3 loop spans 15 amino acids. In germline, CDR1 is SSHAT, CDR2 FNYEAQ (reference sequence). CDR3 sequence (DNA): TGTGCTAGCAGCATGGGACTAGCGGGGCAAGATACGCAGTATTTT. Residues: CASSMGLAGQDTQYF.

This clone was picked up one time. The V call is TRBV9, the J call TRBJ1-1; D call uncertain. The CDR3 has 18 residues. Trimming removed 0 bases at V and 1 base at J, with 19 bases between. Germline V gene lookup returns CDR1 SGDLS and CDR2 YYNGEE. The CDR3 protein is CASSVDPIVWGGNTEAFF. The CDR3 nucleotides are TGTGCCAGCAGCGTAGATCCCATCGTGTGGGGAGGGAACACTGAAGCTTTCTTT.

V is TRBV18 and J is TRBJ1-1; 9 bases match TRBD1. Germline CDR1 KGHSH, CDR2 LQKENI. The length of the CDR3 is 15 residues. Trimming removed 4 bases from V and 1 base from J; junction bases left unmatched: 4. This CDR3 is CASSLSTGGNTEAFF. CDR3 DNA sequence: TGTGCCAGCTCACTATCGACAGGGGGGAACACTGAAGCTTTCTTT.

CDR3 DNA: TGTGCCAGCAGTCCCGGGACAGTTGGCGAGCAGTACTTC. Translated: CASSPGTVGEQYF. This chain connects TRBV27 to TRBJ2-7, with 7 positions matching TRBD1. From germline, CDR1 is MNHEY and CDR2 SMNVEV (reference sequence). This CDR3 contains 13 residues. The V and J ends lost 5 bases and 6 bases, in that order; junction bases with no gene match: 7.

The V call is TRBV6-6, the J call TRBJ2-2; TRBD1 is a possible D gene (6 bases). Germline V gene data show CDR1 as MNHNY and CDR2 as SVGAGI (reference sequence). This CDR3 has 13 amino acids. V was clipped by 6 bases and J by 5 bases, with 10 bases between them. CDR3 nucleotides: TGTGCCAGCAGACAGAGGGGGACCGGGGAGCTGTTTTTT. Protein product: CASRQRGTGELFF.

This clone was detected only a few times. The chain is built from TRBV2 and TRBJ1-1; the D is unclear. The CDR3 covers 14 residues. In germline, CDR1 is SNHLY, CDR2 FYNNEI. Trimming took 6 bases from V and 6 from J, leaving 17 bases between them. CDR3 DNA sequence: TGTGCCAGCAGGGAGTTCCTGCTTTCCCCTGAAGCTTTCTTT. As protein: CASREFLLSPEAFF.

The chain links TRBV6-6 to TRBJ1-3; D gene unclear. V lost 7 bases to trimming and J lost 2 bases, with 9 bases between them. This CDR3 contains 13 residues. Germline lookup yields CDR1 MNHNY and CDR2 SVGAGI (reference sequence). The CDR3 reads CASNEGAGNTIYF. In DNA, the CDR3 is TGTGCCAGCAACGAGGGAGCTGGAAACACCATATATTTT.

This clone has only a few counts. This chain connects TRBV7-9 to TRBJ2-5; TRBD2 aligns across 8 bases. The CDR3 extends over 13 amino acids. The germline V gene has CDR1 SEHNR and CDR2 FQNEAQ (reference sequence). V lost 4 bases and J lost 8; bases outside the gene matches: 6. CDR3 bases: TGTGCCAGCAGCTCCGGCGGGGGGTTAACCCAGTACTTC. It translates to CASSSGGGLTQYF.

The sample holds a few counts of this clone. The CDR3 sequence: CASSRPGLAGAYNEQFF. The CDR3 DNA is TGTGCCAGCAGCCGCCCAGGACTAGCGGGGGCCTACAATGAGCAGTTCTTC. The rearrangement uses TRBV14 and TRBJ2-1, with 13 bases matching TRBD2. The germline gives CDR1 SGHDN, CDR2 FVKESK. CDR3 length: 17 residues. V dropped 4 bases and J dropped 2; count of bases not matched to a gene: 5.

This sequence joins TRBV9 and TRBJ1-1; D is possibly TRBD1 (5 bases). Germline assignment: CDR1 SGDLS and CDR2 YYNGEE. V gave up 0 bases and J gave up 4 bases, with 10 bases separating them. The CDR3 sequence is 14 residues long. The CDR3 protein is CASSVGKGATEAFF. The CDR3, as DNA: TGTGCCAGCAGCGTAGGGAAAGGGGCCACTGAAGCTTTCTTT.

This chain connects TRBV6-6 to TRBJ1-4; TRBD1 aligns across 8 bases. V lost 4 bases to trimming and J lost 7 bases; unmatched junction nucleotides: 8. The germline gives CDR1 MNHNY, CDR2 SVGAGI (reference sequence). This CDR3 is built from 15 residues. The chain's CDR3 is CASSSQQGGTEKLFF. The CDR3 coding sequence is TGTGCCAGCAGTTCCCAACAGGGGGGGACTGAAAAACTGTTTTTT.

The chain combines TRBV9 with TRBJ2-7; perhaps TRBD1 as D (7 bases). V was clipped by 0 bases and J by 6 bases, with 16 bases between them. The germline V gene encodes CDR1 SGDLS and CDR2 YYNGEE. CDR3 size: 15 residues. Here the CDR3 DNA reads TGTGCCAGCAGCGTAGCAACAGGGGAGGCAGGCGAGCAGTACTTC. Residues: CASSVATGEAGEQYF.

The chain combines TRBV5-1 with TRBJ1-1, with D possibly matching TRBD1 (6 bases). The V and J ends lost 4 bases and 1 base respectively, with 11 bases between them. CDR3 length equals 14 residues. Germline values: CDR1 SGHRS, CDR2 YFSETQ. The CDR3 DNA sequence: TGCGCCAGCAGCCTTCAACAGGGGAACACTGAAGCTTTCTTT. The encoded protein is CASSLQQGNTEAFF.